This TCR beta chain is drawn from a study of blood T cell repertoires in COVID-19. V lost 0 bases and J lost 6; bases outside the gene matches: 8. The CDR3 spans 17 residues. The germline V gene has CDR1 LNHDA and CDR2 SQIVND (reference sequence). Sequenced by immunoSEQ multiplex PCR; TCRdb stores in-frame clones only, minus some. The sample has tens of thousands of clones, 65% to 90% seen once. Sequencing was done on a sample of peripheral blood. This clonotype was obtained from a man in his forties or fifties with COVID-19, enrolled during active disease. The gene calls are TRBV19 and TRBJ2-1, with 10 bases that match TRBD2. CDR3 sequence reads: CASSIDLASGSGNEQFF. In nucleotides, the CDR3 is TGTGCCAGTAGTATAGATCTAGCTAGCGGGAGCGGCAATGAGCAGTTCTTC. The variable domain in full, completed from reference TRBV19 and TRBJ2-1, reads DGGITQSPKYLFRKEGQNVTLSCEQNLNHDAMYWYRQDPGQGLRLIYYSQIVNDFQKGDIAEGYSVSREKKESFPLTVTSAQKNPTAFYLCASSIDLASGSGNEQFFGPGTRLTVL.